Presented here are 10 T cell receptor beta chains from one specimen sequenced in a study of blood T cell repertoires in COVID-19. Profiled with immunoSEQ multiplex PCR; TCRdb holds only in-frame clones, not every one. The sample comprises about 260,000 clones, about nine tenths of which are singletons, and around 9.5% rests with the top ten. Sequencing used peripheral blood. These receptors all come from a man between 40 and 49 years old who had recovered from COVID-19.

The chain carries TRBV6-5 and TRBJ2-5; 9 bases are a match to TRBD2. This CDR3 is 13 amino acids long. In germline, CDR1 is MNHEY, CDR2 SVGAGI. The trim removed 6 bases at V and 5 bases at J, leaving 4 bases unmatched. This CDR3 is CASRRTSVETQYF. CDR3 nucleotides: TGTGCCAGCAGGAGGACTAGCGTGGAGACCCAGTACTTC.

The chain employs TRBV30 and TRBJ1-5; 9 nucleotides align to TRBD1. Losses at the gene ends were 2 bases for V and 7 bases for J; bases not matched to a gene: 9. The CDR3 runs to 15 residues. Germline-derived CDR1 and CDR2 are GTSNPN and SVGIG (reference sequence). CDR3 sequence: CAWSSGQGQEQPQHF. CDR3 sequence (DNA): TGTGCCTGGAGTTCGGGACAGGGCCAGGAGCAGCCCCAGCATTTT.

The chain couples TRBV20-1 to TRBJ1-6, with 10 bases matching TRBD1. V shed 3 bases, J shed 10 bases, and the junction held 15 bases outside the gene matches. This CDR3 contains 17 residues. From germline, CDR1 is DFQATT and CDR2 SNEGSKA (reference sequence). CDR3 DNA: TGCAGTGCTAGTTCTCTCCGGACAGGGGGTGGGGAATCACCCCTCCACTTT. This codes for CSASSLRTGGGESPLHF.

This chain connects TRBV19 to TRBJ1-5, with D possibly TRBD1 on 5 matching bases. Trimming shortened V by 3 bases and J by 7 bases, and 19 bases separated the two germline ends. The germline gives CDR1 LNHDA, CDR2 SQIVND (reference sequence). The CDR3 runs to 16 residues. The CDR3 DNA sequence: TGTGCCAGTAGTATGGTGGGGCGAAGGTTTAGGCAGCCCCAGCATTTT. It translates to CASSMVGRRFRQPQHF.

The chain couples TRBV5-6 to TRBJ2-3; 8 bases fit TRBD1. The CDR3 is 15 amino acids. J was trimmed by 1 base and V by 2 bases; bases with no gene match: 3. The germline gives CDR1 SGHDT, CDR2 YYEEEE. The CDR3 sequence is CASSLPDRGTDTQYF. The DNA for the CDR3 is TGTGCCAGCAGCTTACCGGACAGGGGCACAGATACGCAGTATTTT.

This chain's CDR3 is CASSETPSGGNTQYF. The CDR3 DNA is TGTGCCAGCAGTGAAACCCCCAGCGGGGGAAATACGCAGTATTTT. The chain couples TRBV6-1 to TRBJ2-3, with 8 bases identical to TRBD2. V lost 2 bases and J lost 7; bases outside the gene matches: 8. Germline CDR1 is MNHNS and CDR2 is SASEGT. This CDR3 has 15 residues.

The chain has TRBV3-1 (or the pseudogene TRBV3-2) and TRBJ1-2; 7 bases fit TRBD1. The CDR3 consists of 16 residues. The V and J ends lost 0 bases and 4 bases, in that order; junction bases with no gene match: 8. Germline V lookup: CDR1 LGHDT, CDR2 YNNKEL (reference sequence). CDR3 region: CASSQEGRDSRYGYTF. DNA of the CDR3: TGTGCCAGCAGCCAAGAGGGACGGGACAGTCGCTATGGCTACACCTTC.

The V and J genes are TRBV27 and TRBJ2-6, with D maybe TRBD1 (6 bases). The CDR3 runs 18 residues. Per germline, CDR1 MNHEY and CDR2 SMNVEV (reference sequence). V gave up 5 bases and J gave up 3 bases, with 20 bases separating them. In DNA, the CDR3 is TGTGCCAGCAGTCCACTGGGGGCAGTGGCGTTTGGGGCCAACGTCCTGACTTTC. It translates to CASSPLGAVAFGANVLTF.

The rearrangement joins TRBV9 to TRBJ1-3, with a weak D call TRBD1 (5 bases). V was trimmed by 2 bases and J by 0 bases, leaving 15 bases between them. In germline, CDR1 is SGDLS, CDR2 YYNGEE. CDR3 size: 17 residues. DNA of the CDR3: TGTGCCAGCAGCGTCGATCCCCAGGGTAACTCTGGAAACACCATATATTTT. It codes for CASSVDPQGNSGNTIYF.

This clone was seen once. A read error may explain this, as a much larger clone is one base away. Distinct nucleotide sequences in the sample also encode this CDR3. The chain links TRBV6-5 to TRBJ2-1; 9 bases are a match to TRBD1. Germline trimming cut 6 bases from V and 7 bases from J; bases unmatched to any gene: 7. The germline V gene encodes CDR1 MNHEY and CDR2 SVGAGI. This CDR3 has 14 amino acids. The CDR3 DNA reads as TGTGCCAGCAGAACCGGGACAGGGACTAATGAGCAGTTCTTC. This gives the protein CASRTGTGTNEQFF.